This T cell receptor beta chain was captured in a study of beta chain features in type 1 diabetes. General observations from the study: When Type 1 diabetes patients were examined, their TCRB CDR3s proved moderately but significantly shorter in all four CD4+ subsets.

Expressed TCRB transcripts were sequenced because the entire RNA isolate underwent reverse transcription. Sequencing used immunoSEQ multiplex PCR; TCRdb keeps in-frame clones, though not all of them. The sample shows 850,000 to 900,000 clones, roughly a sixth of them seen only once. By way of CD45RO/CCR7/CD25/CD127/CD95/CD27, the CD4+ regulatory, stem cell-like memory, central memory and naive cells were sorted. On this clone itself: The antigen is undetermined.

The sequenced sample consisted of naive CD4+ T cells from blood. This receptor was taken from a woman under 30 in good health.

For the CDR3, the DNA is TGTGCCAGCAGGTCCGGGACCAACACAGATACGCAGTATTTT. Protein sequence: CASRSGTNTDTQYF. The V gene is TRBV28, the J gene TRBJ2-3, with D tentatively TRBD1 or TRBD2 (5 bases each). This CDR3 is built from 14 residues. Germline assignment: CDR1 MDHEN and CDR2 SYDVKM. The V end was cut by 6 bases, the J end by 2 bases, with 12 bases between. The whole variable domain, filled in from reference TRBV28 and TRBJ2-3, reads DVKVTQSSRYLVKRTGEKVFLECVQDMDHENMFWYRQDPGLGLRLIYFSYDVKMKEKGDIPEGYSVSREKKERFSLILESASTNQTSMYLCASRSGTNTDTQYFGPGTRLTVL.